What follows is one T cell receptor beta chain and its context. Its antigen is unknown. Using immunoSEQ multiplex PCR, the repertoire was profiled, and TCRdb retains in-frame clones only, with some absent. The sample records approximately 100,000 clones, 92% being singletons. The data are from a study of T cell responses to AZD1222 COVID-19 vaccine. Overall study results and limits: Regions left unmutated in variants are reportedly the target of nearly half of spike-specific TCRs.

The V gene lost 1 base and the J gene lost 4 bases, with 10 bases spanning the gap. Germline V lookup: CDR1 SGHAT, CDR2 FQNNGV. CDR3 length: 14 amino acids. This receptor was identified in an adult in good health. The material was peripheral blood, obtained on day 0 of AZD1222 vaccination. The chain uses TRBV11-2 and TRBJ1-1; D is ambiguous. This CDR3 is CASSLALTITEAFF. For the CDR3, the DNA is TGTGCCAGCAGCTTAGCCCTCACTATCACTGAAGCTTTCTTT.